This entry lists 21 T cell receptor beta chains sequenced from one sample in a study of cytomegalovirus exposure and HLA in healthy donors. Amplification used 60 Vbeta primers and 13 Jbeta primers. Method: immunoSEQ multiplex PCR; TCRdb's copy keeps in-frame clones and lacks some. The sample holds 150,000 to 200,000 clones, 80% seen once. The specimen was PBMCs. Every receptor here comes from a male donor in good health and CMV-seronegative.

V gene TRBV2 combines with J gene TRBJ2-3, with D possibly matching TRBD1 (5 bases). This CDR3 is 15 amino acids long. The V end lost 4 bases, the J end lost 3 bases, and 14 bases lay between the germline ends. Germline V lookup: CDR1 SNHLY, CDR2 FYNNEI. The CDR3 region has the DNA TGTGCCAGCAGTGTGTTGTTGTCAGGGACAGATACGCAGTATTTT. It encodes CASSVLLSGTDTQYF.

This clone has a single count. The rearrangement links TRBV4-2 to TRBJ2-5; the match to TRBD1 covers 7 bases. The assigned J gene may be wrong: the sequence end matches TRBJ2-7 better. The CDR3 runs to 14 residues. Germline-derived CDR1 and CDR2 are LGHNA and YNFKEQ. CDR3 bases: TGTGCCAGCAGCCAATCGGACAGGCAGGACGAGCAGTACTTC. The encoded protein is CASSQSDRQDEQYF.

The V call is TRBV7-2, the J call TRBJ2-7; 9 bases agree with TRBD1. The CDR3 totals 15 residues. The germline V gene encodes CDR1 SGHTA and CDR2 FQGNSA. V trimming: 4 bases; J trimming: 4 bases; junction bases outside the gene matches: 8. The CDR3 is CASSWNRGQGYEQYF. CDR3 coding DNA: TGTGCCAGCAGCTGGAACAGGGGACAGGGATACGAGCAGTACTTC.

The chain combines TRBV6-5 with TRBJ1-2; D is possibly TRBD1 (6 bases). V was clipped by 5 bases and J by 1 base, with 11 bases between them. CDR3 size: 14 residues. In germline, CDR1 is MNHEY, CDR2 SVGAGI. CDR3 sequence reads: CASSQTGFNYGYTF. The CDR3 DNA follows: TGTGCCAGCAGTCAGACAGGATTTAACTATGGCTACACCTTC.

This clone was picked up one time. The V gene is TRBV7-9, the J gene TRBJ1-6; 7 positions agree with TRBD1. The germline CDR1 and CDR2 sequences are SEHNR and FQNEAQ (reference sequence). This CDR3 region has 15 residues. V dropped 5 bases and J dropped 10; count of bases not matched to a gene: 11. The CDR3 nucleotides read TGTGCCAGCAGCCCAGAAGACAGGGCAGGCTCACCCCTCCACTTT. Translation: CASSPEDRAGSPLHF.

This clone was observed a handful of times. The rearrangement joins TRBV7-9 to TRBJ1-3; the match to TRBD1 covers 7 bases. CDR1 SEHNR and CDR2 FQNEAQ come from the germline V gene (reference sequence). The CDR3 is 17 residues long. The ends lost 1 base at V and 1 base at J; junction bases unmatched: 7. The CDR3 sequence is CASSLEGAGSSGNTIYF. The CDR3 DNA is TGTGCCAGCAGCTTAGAGGGGGCAGGATCGTCTGGAAACACCATATATTTT.

This rearrangement joins TRBV5-4 to TRBJ1-1; tentatively, D is TRBD1 (6 bases). CDR1 is SGHNT and CDR2 is YYREEE in the germline V gene (reference sequence). The germline V and J ends were trimmed by 0 bases and 3 bases, with 12 bases remaining between them. The CDR3 extends over 15 amino acids. DNA of the CDR3: TGTGCCAGCAGCTTGGATGGGGGCTGGCACACTGAAGCTTTCTTT. This encodes CASSLDGGWHTEAFF.

This rearrangement joins TRBV9 to TRBJ1-6, with D perhaps matching TRBD1 (5 bases). CDR1 and CDR2 from the germline V gene are SGDLS and YYNGEE. V was clipped by 0 bases and J by 4 bases, with 14 bases between them. The CDR3 is 17 residues long. Written as DNA, the CDR3 is TGTGCCAGCAGCGTAGGGGCAGGGCCGCATTATAATTCACCCCTCCACTTT. Amino acid sequence: CASSVGAGPHYNSPLHF.

This chain connects TRBV10-3 to TRBJ1-4, with 11 positions matching TRBD1. This CDR3 is 15 amino acids long. V lost 5 bases and J lost 7; bases outside the gene matches: 6. CDR1 is ENHRY, CDR2 SYGVKD, per germline. This CDR3 reads CAISNGQGAGEKLFF. For the CDR3, the DNA is TGTGCCATCAGTAATGGACAGGGGGCGGGTGAAAAACTGTTTTTT.

The chain links TRBV5-1 to TRBJ1-6; 10 positions agree with TRBD1. This CDR3 comprises 15 residues. Trimming removed 4 bases from V and 7 bases from J; junction bases left unmatched: 5. Per the germline V gene, CDR1 is SGHRS and CDR2 is YFSETQ. CDR3 sequence: CASSEDRGSNSPLHF. For the CDR3, the DNA is TGCGCCAGCAGCGAGGACAGGGGGTCCAATTCACCCCTCCACTTT.

The genes are TRBV18 and TRBJ2-3, with a tentative D call TRBD1 (6 bases). CDR1 is KGHSH and CDR2 is LQKENI in the germline V gene. The V gene lost 1 base and the J gene lost 5 bases, with 16 bases spanning the gap. The CDR3 covers 16 residues. The CDR3 region has the DNA TGTGCCAGCTCACCACGGGTGCAGGGGAATAAAGATACGCAGTATTTT. Translated: CASSPRVQGNKDTQYF.

About this clone: Other DNA sequences in the sample encode the same CDR3. DNA for the CDR3: TGTGCCAGCTCACCAAGGGACAGCTCCTATGGCTACACCTTC. Its translation: CASSPRDSSYGYTF. The chain carries TRBV18 and TRBJ1-2; TRBD1 matches 7 bases. This CDR3 spans 14 amino acids. CDR1 and CDR2 (germline): KGHSH, LQKENI. With V trimmed by 2 bases and J by 4 bases, 4 bases remained unmatched.

The chain carries TRBV5-8 and TRBJ1-5, with 8 bases matching TRBD1. CDR1 and CDR2 (germline): SGHTS, YDEGEE. The CDR3 covers 15 residues. Trimming removed 6 bases from V and 11 bases from J; junction bases left unmatched: 16. CDR3 nucleotides: TGTGCCAGCACGGAAGGACAGGGTGGGGCTTTGGCCCAGCATTTT. Residues: CASTEGQGGALAQHF.

V gene TRBV29-1 combines with J gene TRBJ2-2; 8 nucleotides line up with TRBD2. The CDR3 is 12 amino acids. Germline V CDR1 and CDR2: SQVTM, ANQGSEA. DNA for the CDR3: TGCAGTTCCCGGGGGGGGTCCGGGGAGCTGTTTTTT. The encoded protein is CSSRGGSGELFF.

The rearrangement uses TRBV11-2 and TRBJ1-1; possibly TRBD1 for D (5 bases). Germline lookup yields CDR1 SGHAT and CDR2 FQNNGV. Trimming removed 3 bases from V and 8 bases from J, with 13 bases in between. The CDR3 has 13 residues. Here the CDR3 reads CASSFWAQEEAFF. CDR3 nucleotides: TGTGCCAGCAGCTTTTGGGCACAGGAAGAAGCTTTCTTT.

This clone was detected once. A read error may produce the germline difference seen at one junction end. V gene TRBV4-1 combines with J gene TRBJ1-6, with a tentative D call TRBD1 (5 bases). The CDR3 sequence is 17 residues long. The germline CDR1 and CDR2 sequences are MGHRA and YSYEKL. The CDR3 DNA sequence: TGCACCAGCAGTCCCCTTGATCGGGGGAGCTCTAATTCACCCCTCCACTTT. Translated, it gives CTSSPLDRGSSNSPLHF.

This chain links TRBV6-1 with TRBJ1-4; no reliable D call. The CDR3 is made up of 12 amino acids. The germline CDR1 and CDR2 sequences are MNHNS and SASEGT. V lost 5 bases, J lost 6 bases, and 7 bases lay in between. The CDR3 bases are TGTGCCAGCAGTTATGGAGATGAAAAACTGTTTTTT. It specifies CASSYGDEKLFF.

J is TRBJ1-1 and V is TRBV19; 7 bases fit TRBD1. Looked up from germline, CDR1 is LNHDA and CDR2 is SQIVND (reference sequence). V trimming: 4 bases; J trimming: 3 bases; junction bases outside the gene matches: 2. The CDR3 runs 13 residues. The DNA for the CDR3 is TGTGCCAGTAGTACCCAGGGGGACACTGAAGCTTTCTTT. This gives the protein CASSTQGDTEAFF.

The V call is TRBV7-2, the J call TRBJ1-2; 9 bases map to TRBD1. The V segment lost 1 base and the J segment 5 bases; nucleotides outside the gene matches: 2. Germline CDR1 is SGHTA and CDR2 is FQGNSA. The CDR3 is made up of 14 amino acids. The chain's CDR3 is CASSLVGTGYGYTF. Written as DNA, the CDR3 is TGTGCCAGCAGCTTAGTCGGGACAGGGTATGGCTACACCTTC.

This sequence joins TRBV9 and TRBJ1-2, with 8 bases fitting TRBD1. The CDR3 is made up of 15 amino acids. Trimming at V came to 0 bases and at J to 8 bases, leaving 9 bases not matched to a gene. Germline V gene sequence: CDR1 SGDLS, CDR2 YYNGEE. CDR3: CASSVVRPGGVGYTF. In DNA, the CDR3 is TGTGCCAGCAGCGTAGTGCGGCCAGGGGGCGTGGGCTACACCTTC.

Only one count was recorded for this clone. The V call is TRBV9, the J call TRBJ2-5; 8 positions match TRBD1. Germline CDR1 is SGDLS and CDR2 is YYNGEE. This CDR3 spans 16 amino acids. V dropped 3 bases and J dropped 2; count of bases not matched to a gene: 9. The CDR3 protein is CASSAGPGQGQETQYF. CDR3 nucleotides: TGTGCCAGCAGCGCAGGGCCAGGACAGGGACAAGAGACCCAGTACTTC.